This T cell receptor (beta chain) was recovered during a study of Ad26.COV2.S vaccination and SARS-CoV-2 variants. Assay used: immunoSEQ multiplex PCR; TCRdb lists only in-frame clones, some missing. The sample carries 400,000 to 450,000 clones, approximately 90% recorded once. Germline CDR1 and CDR2: SGHRS and YFSETQ. CDR3 length: 12 amino acids. V was trimmed by 0 bases and J by 5 bases, leaving 5 bases between them. This clone has only one observation. The treatment here: around 19 received Ad26.COV2.S at low or high dose, single or two shots; 5 received placebo; per-sample allocation not given. Sampling was performed 63 days after the first vaccine or placebo injection.

This specimen consisted of peripheral blood, obtained in a trial of Ad26.COV2.S vaccine versus placebo. The chain is built from TRBV5-1 and TRBJ1-2; D not resolved. The clonotype was recovered from a person aged 18-60 years who received the Ad26.COV2.S COVID-19 vaccine or a placebo. The CDR3, as DNA: TGCGCCAGCAGCTTGGAGGGATATGGCTACACCTTC. Translating it yields CASSLEGYGYTF.